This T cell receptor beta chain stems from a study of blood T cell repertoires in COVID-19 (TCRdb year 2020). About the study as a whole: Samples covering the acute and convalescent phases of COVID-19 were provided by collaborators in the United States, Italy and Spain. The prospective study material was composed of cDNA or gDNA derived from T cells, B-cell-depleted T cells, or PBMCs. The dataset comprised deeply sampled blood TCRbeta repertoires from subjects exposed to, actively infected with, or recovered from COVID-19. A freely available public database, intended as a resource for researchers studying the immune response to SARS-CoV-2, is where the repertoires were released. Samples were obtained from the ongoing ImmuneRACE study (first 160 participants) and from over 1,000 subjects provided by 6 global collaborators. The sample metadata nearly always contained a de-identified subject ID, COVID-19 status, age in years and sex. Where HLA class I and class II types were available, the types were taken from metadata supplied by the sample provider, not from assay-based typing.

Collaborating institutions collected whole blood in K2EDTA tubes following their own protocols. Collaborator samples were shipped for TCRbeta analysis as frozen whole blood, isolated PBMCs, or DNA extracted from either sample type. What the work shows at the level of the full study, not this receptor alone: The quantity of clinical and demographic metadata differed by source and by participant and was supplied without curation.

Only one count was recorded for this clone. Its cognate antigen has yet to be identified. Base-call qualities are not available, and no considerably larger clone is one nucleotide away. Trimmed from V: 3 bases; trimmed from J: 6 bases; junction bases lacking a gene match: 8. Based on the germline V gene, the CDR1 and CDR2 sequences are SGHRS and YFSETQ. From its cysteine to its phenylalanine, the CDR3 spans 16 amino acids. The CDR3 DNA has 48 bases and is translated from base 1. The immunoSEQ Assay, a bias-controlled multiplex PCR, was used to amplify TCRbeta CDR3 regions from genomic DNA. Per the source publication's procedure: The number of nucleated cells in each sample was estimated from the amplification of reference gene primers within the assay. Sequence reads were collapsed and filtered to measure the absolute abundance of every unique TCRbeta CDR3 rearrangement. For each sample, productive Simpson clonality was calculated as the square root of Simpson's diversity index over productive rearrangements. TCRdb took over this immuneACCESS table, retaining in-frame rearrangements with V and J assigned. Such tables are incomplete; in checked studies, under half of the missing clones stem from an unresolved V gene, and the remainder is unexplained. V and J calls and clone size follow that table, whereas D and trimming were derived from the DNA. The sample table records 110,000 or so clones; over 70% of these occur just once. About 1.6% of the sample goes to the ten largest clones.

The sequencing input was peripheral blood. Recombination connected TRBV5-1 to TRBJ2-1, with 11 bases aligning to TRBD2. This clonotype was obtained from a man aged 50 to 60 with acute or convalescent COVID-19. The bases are TGCGCCAGCAGCTCGGGCCTAGCGGGGGGTGTCAATGAGCAGTTCTTC. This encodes CASSSGLAGGVNEQFF.